This TCR delta chain is from a study of γδ T cells in repeated Plasmodium falciparum infection. The V gene's germline CDR1 is TVYSNPD and CDR2 GDNSRS (reference sequence). V was pared by 3 bases and J by 7 bases, with 24 bases between. The CDR3 totals 15 residues. Bulk repertoires came from Vgamma9/Vdelta2+ or Vdelta2-negative gammadelta T cells flow-sorted from PBMC. TCRdb applied CATT to the multiplex PCR reads for clone calling. The sample records around 49,000 delta-chain clones, about 2% being singletons. As for this clone: With only one base between it and a far larger clone, this is likely a read error. The same CDR3 arises from other DNA sequences in this sample as well.

V and J are TRDV3 and TRDJ1; D uncertain. The J gene comes from matching the DNA to germline here; TCRdb lacks it. The TCR originated in a pool of human donors (malaria-infected and uninfected, not separated). Sequencing input: gamma-delta T cells from blood. CDR3 loop: CALILSEERYGKLIF. The CDR3 DNA follows: TGTGCCTTAATACTCTCGGAGGAGAGGTATGGTAAACTCATCTTT. Combining the CDR3 with reference TRDV3 and TRDJ1 gives the whole variable domain CDKVTQSSPDQTVASGSEVVLLCTYDTVYSNPDLFWYRIRPDYSFQFVFYGDNSRSEGADFTQGRFSVKHILTQKAFHLVISPVRTEDSATYYCALILSEERYGKLIFGKGTRVTVEP.